The following is a TCR beta chain sequence with its context. Its specificity is unknown. This specimen belongs to a study of shared clonotypes between healthy human individuals. This CDR3 spans 16 amino acids. The germline gives CDR1 MGHDK, CDR2 SYGVNS. The ends lost 4 bases at V and 1 base at J; junction bases unmatched: 5. It was about 210 ng DNA, about 30,000 T cell genomes, that sorted-subset replicate PCRs used. In the original processing: Sequence data from immunoSEQ were junction-only and lacked quality scores; consequently, filtering differed. Produced via immunoSEQ multiplex PCR; TCRdb's table is partial and in-frame only. V, J and clone size are those of that table, while D and trimming were read from the DNA. The sample includes around 1.6 million clones, 95% to 99% of them seen just once. Donation came from healthy HIV-negative adults that had no recent acute infections or vaccinations. Notes on the study in general: At large depth, rarefaction still showed sorted-subset sequencing to be incomplete.

Sequenced material: naive CD4+ T cells sorted from blood. The subset: CD45RA+ positively selected. V is TRBV25-1 and J is TRBJ2-1; 9 bases are a match to TRBD2. This TCR derives from a man in his thirties or forties in good health. The DNA of the CDR3 is TGTGCCAGCAGTGCCTCAAGCGGGGGGTCCTACAATGAGCAGTTCTTC. It translates to CASSASSGGSYNEQFF.